The rows below give T cell receptor beta chains drawn from one sample of a study of beta chain features in type 1 diabetes. Produced via immunoSEQ multiplex PCR; TCRdb's table is partial and in-frame only. Seen here are some 250,000 clones, more than 11% observed once, and the top ten hold approximately 0.021%. Sequencing was carried out using naive CD4+ T cells from blood. The receptors here all came from a man aged 25 to 45 with type 1 diabetes. The CDR3 runs from the conserved cysteine through the conserved F or W. The order of the fields is V gene, D gene, clone size, J gene, CDR3 DNA, CDR3 protein. The D gene is left open where the match is weak. Size is stated for part of the rows, as once, few or many counts, or as a class when the clone is expanded.

TRBV11-2	NA	few	TRBJ2-1	TGTGCCAGCAGCCCTGCCTACAATGAGCAGTTCTTC	CASSPAYNEQFF
TRBV5-1	TRBD2	few	TRBJ2-1	TGCGCCAGCAGCTTGGGGGACTACCACAATGAGCAGTTCTTC	CASSLGDYHNEQFF
TRBV7-2	NA	few	TRBJ2-1	TGTGCCAGCAGCTTACAGTCCAGCTCCTACAATGAGCAGTTCTTC	CASSLQSSSYNEQFF
TRBV30	TRBD1	NA	TRBJ2-7	TGTGCCTGGAGTGTCGGGACAGGGGAGGACGAGCAGTACTTC	CAWSVGTGEDEQYF
TRBV29-1	NA	NA	TRBJ1-1	TGCAGCGTCCAGATCGCGAACACTGAAGCTTTCTTT	CSVQIANTEAFF
TRBV29-1	NA	few	TRBJ1-1	TGCAGCGGTTACAGCGGCCAAAACACTGAAGCTTTCTTT	CSGYSGQNTEAFF
TRBV11-2	NA	NA	TRBJ2-3	TGTGCCAGCAGCCCCCGCGGGGGCGGGAGCACAGATACGCAGTATTTT	CASSPRGGGSTDTQYF
TRBV9	TRBD2	NA	TRBJ2-3	TGTGCCAGCAGCGCGGGACTAGCGGGAGCCGCAGATACGCAGTATTTT	CASSAGLAGAADTQYF
TRBV9	NA	NA	TRBJ1-6	TGTGCCAGCAGCGTTTCAGGGGTCGGGTCACCCCTCCACTTT	CASSVSGVGSPLHF
TRBV6-5	NA	few	TRBJ2-1	TGTGCCAGCACGTCCGGACAGATAGTCGATGAGCAGTTCTTC	CASTSGQIVDEQFF
TRBV6-1	TRBD2	NA	TRBJ2-3	TGTGCCAGCAGACCGGGACTAGGCACAGATACGCAGTATTTT	CASRPGLGTDTQYF
TRBV2	TRBD1	few	TRBJ1-2	TGTGCCAGCAGTCTGACAGGGCCCCTTGGCTACACCTTC	CASSLTGPLGYTF
TRBV2	NA	few	TRBJ2-7	TGTGCCAGCTCGGGAAGAGGAACGCAGCAGTACTTC	CASSGRGTQQYF
TRBV6-5	NA	NA	TRBJ2-3	TGTGCCAGCAGTTACTTTAGCAATACGGGGGATACGCAGTATTTT	CASSYFSNTGDTQYF
TRBV7-8	NA	NA	TRBJ1-4	TGTGCCAGCAGCTTAGCAGCGGGACGTCAAGGCTTTGAAAAACTGTTTTTT	CASSLAAGRQGFEKLFF
TRBV5-4	NA	few	TRBJ2-5	TGTGCCAGCAGCTCTACTAGGCGAGAGACCCAGTACTTC	CASSSTRRETQYF
TRBV15	TRBD2	few	TRBJ2-5	TGTGCCACCAGCAGAAAAGGGACTAACCAAGAGACCCAGTACTTC	CATSRKGTNQETQYF
TRBV6-6	NA	NA	TRBJ2-7	TGTGCCAGCAGTTATAGTCCCCCGGGCTACGAGCAGTACTTC	CASSYSPPGYEQYF
TRBV6-5	NA	few	TRBJ1-4	TGTGCCAGCAGTTACTCGATCTTGCGGGGCAATGAAAAACTGTTTTTT	CASSYSILRGNEKLFF
TRBV5-6	NA	few	TRBJ2-5	TGTGCCAGCAGCTTGTTCGCGGAGACCCAGTACTTC	CASSLFAETQYF
TRBV7-6	NA	few	TRBJ1-3	TGTGCCAGCAGCTTCGAGGGCTCTGGAAACACCATATATTTT	CASSFEGSGNTIYF
TRBV9	NA	NA	TRBJ2-5	TGTGCCAGCAGCTCCCCGGGAGAGACCCAGTACTTC	CASSSPGETQYF
TRBV27	NA	NA	TRBJ2-3	TGTGCCAGCAGCCTGAGTAGCGTAGGCTCAGATACGCAGTATTTT	CASSLSSVGSDTQYF
TRBV18	NA	NA	TRBJ2-3	TGTGCCAGCTCACCCGGTGGCACAGATACGCAGTATTTT	CASSPGGTDTQYF
TRBV5-4	TRBD2	few	TRBJ2-1	TGTGCCAGCAGCTTCTTCCTAGCGGGAGCGTACAATGAGCAGTTCTTC	CASSFFLAGAYNEQFF
TRBV9	TRBD1	NA	TRBJ2-2	TGTGCCAGCAGCGCCCGACAGGGTTCGACCGGGGAGCTGTTTTTT	CASSARQGSTGELFF
TRBV15	TRBD1	NA	TRBJ2-7	TGTGCCACCAGCAGAGAGGCGCTGACAGGGGGCCACGAGCAGTACTTC	CATSREALTGGHEQYF
TRBV7-6	TRBD2	few	TRBJ2-1	TGTGCCAGCAGCTTAGGACTAGCTCCGCTCAATGAGCAGTTCTTC	CASSLGLAPLNEQFF
TRBV6-1	NA	NA	TRBJ2-3	TGTGCCAGCAGAAAAGGGGGAGTCACAGATACGCAGTATTTT	CASRKGGVTDTQYF
TRBV5-1	NA	few	TRBJ2-5	TGCGCCAGCAGCAAGGGGGAAGAGACCCAGTACTTC	CASSKGEETQYF
TRBV11-2	NA	NA	TRBJ1-1	TGTGCCAGCAGCTCCCAGACAGGCGGGTTGAACACTGAAGCTTTCTTT	CASSSQTGGLNTEAFF
TRBV5-1	NA	NA	TRBJ2-7	TGCGCCAGCAGCTTCGGCGCCACGGGTTACTACGAGCAGTACTTC	CASSFGATGYYEQYF
TRBV5-1	TRBD1	NA	TRBJ2-7	TGCGCCAGCACTACCGGGACAGGGACAGGCGAGCAGTACTTC	CASTTGTGTGEQYF
TRBV7-8	TRBD1	NA	TRBJ1-2	TGTGCCAGCAGCACAAGACAGGGGTATGGTGGCTACACCTTC	CASSTRQGYGGYTF
TRBV7-9	NA	NA	TRBJ1-1	TGTGCCAGCAGCTTCCCCGGGAGGAACACTGAAGCTTTCTTT	CASSFPGRNTEAFF
TRBV2	TRBD1	few	TRBJ2-1	TGTGCCAGCGGGGGGGACAGGGCTAATGAGCAGTTCTTC	CASGGDRANEQFF
TRBV7-8	NA	NA	TRBJ1-2	TGTGCCAGCAGCCCCGCGACTAACTATGGCTACACCTTC	CASSPATNYGYTF
TRBV7-2	TRBD1	few	TRBJ2-7	TGTGCCAGCAGCAAGGACAGGGTAGCGGAGCAGTACTTC	CASSKDRVAEQYF
TRBV30	NA	NA	TRBJ1-2	TGTGCCTGGAGCGCAGGGGTTCCCCCCCTCTATGGCTACACCTTC	CAWSAGVPPLYGYTF
TRBV7-9	NA	few	TRBJ2-3	TGTGCCAGCAGCCCTCTAGAAGCGCAGTATTTT	CASSPLEAQYF
TRBV6-6	NA	NA	TRBJ2-5	TGTGCCAGCTTTAACTTCCCAGAGACCCAGTACTTC	CASFNFPETQYF